This T cell receptor beta chain originates from a study of PD-L1 blockade in urothelial cancer. Across the whole study: Each blood sample yielded a median of roughly 150,000 T cells.

Study results and caveats: Having blood TCR clonality under the median before treatment predicted better survival. It was durable-benefit patients whose tumor-associated blood clones expanded more at 3 weeks.

TCRdb keeps only in-frame clones here, not all; method: immunoSEQ multiplex PCR. The table includes tens of thousands of clones, roughly 84% detected once. Trimming pared 4 bases from V and 0 bases from J, leaving 13 bases between. The V gene's germline CDR1 is SGHDT and CDR2 YYEEEE. This CDR3 comprises 15 residues. As regards this clone: Its specificity is not known.

The time point: pretreatment peripheral blood. The material was PBMCs, obtained around atezolizumab (anti-PD-L1) treatment. J is TRBJ2-5 and V is TRBV5-6; D possibly corresponds to TRBD1 (6 bases). This TCR derives from a woman in her seventies with urothelial cancer. CDR3 sequence (DNA): TGTGCCAGCAGCCCGACCGGACAGTACCAAGAGACCCAGTACTTC. As protein: CASSPTGQYQETQYF.